Shown below are 32 T cell receptor beta chains from a single sample sequenced in a study of T-cell reconstitution after alpha-beta-depleted transplantation in children. As it was prepared, the TCRbeta library received unique molecular identifiers. TCRdb itself ran the PCR reads through MiXCR, one entry per CDR3 protein. The repertoire has 640,000 or so distinct CDR3 sequences, roughly 17% of them found once; the top ten carry 1.1%. This material consisted of PBMCs from the stem cell graft donor, taken from the stem cell graft. The receptors stem from a human donor who donated a stem cell graft to a child with acute myeloid leukemia.

Many counts were recorded for this clonotype. The chain combines TRBV7-2 with TRBJ1-2; no firm D call. V shed 4 bases and J shed 2 bases, with 5 bases lying between them. Germline CDR1 is SGHTA and CDR2 is FQGNSA. The CDR3 length is 12 residues. The CDR3 here is CASSSLNYGYTF. CDR3 nucleotide sequence: TGTGCCAGCAGCTCTCTCAACTATGGCTACACCTTC.

This clonotype was detected many times. The genes are TRBV13 and TRBJ2-5; 10 nucleotides agree with TRBD1. J was trimmed by 5 bases and V by 5 bases; bases with no gene match: 5. Germline CDR1 reads PRHDT; CDR2 reads FYEKMQ (reference sequence). This CDR3 comprises 14 residues. Here the CDR3 reads CASSLRQGAETQYF. The CDR3 DNA follows: TGTGCCAGCAGCCTGAGACAGGGGGCGGAGACCCAGTACTTC.

This clonotype was counted between two and nine times. The chain recombines TRBV5-1 with TRBJ2-3, with TRBD1 as a possible D gene (5 bases). Deletions cut 0 bases from V and 10 bases from J, with 18 bases between. CDR1 is SGHRS and CDR2 is YFSETQ in the germline V gene. The CDR3 loop spans 15 amino acids. The CDR3 region is CASSLEGNTANAQYF. CDR3 DNA sequence: TGCGCCAGCAGCTTGGAGGGGAACACAGCTAACGCGCAGTATTTT.

In this sample, this clonotype turned up many times. The chain is built from TRBV20-1 and TRBJ1-1; the match to TRBD1 covers 10 bases. Losses at the gene ends were 7 bases for V and 1 base for J; bases not matched to a gene: 0. Germline values: CDR1 DFQATT, CDR2 SNEGSKA (reference sequence). The CDR3 spans 12 residues. In DNA, the CDR3 is TGCAGTGGGACAGGGGGGAACACTGAAGCTTTCTTT. Encoded protein: CSGTGGNTEAFF.

This clonotype was recorded at least ten times. This rearrangement joins TRBV24-1 to TRBJ2-1; D unclear. With 7 bases removed from V and 5 bases from J, the gap between germline ends came to 5 bases. The germline V gene has CDR1 KGHDR and CDR2 SFDVKD. This CDR3 has 11 amino acids. CDR3 loop: CATSRNNEQFF. CDR3 DNA: TGTGCCACCAGCCGAAACAATGAGCAGTTCTTC.

This clonotype was found a few times. J is TRBJ1-5 and V is TRBV20-1; 8 positions match TRBD1. The CDR3 consists of 14 residues. After removal of 5 bases from V and 5 bases from J, the junction contained 8 bases not matched to a gene. The germline gives CDR1 DFQATT, CDR2 SNEGSKA (reference sequence). CDR3 DNA: TGCAGTGCTTGGGACAGGCTCTGGGATCAGCCCCAGCATTTT. The encoded protein is CSAWDRLWDQPQHF.

As for this clonotype: A much larger clone sits a single nucleotide away, making a read error possible. The chain has TRBV7-2 and TRBJ2-3; D gene uncertain. From germline, CDR1 is SGHTA and CDR2 FQGNSA. V lost 5 bases and J 14 bases, leaving 20 bases between the germline ends. CDR3 length: 13 amino acids. CDR3 sequence (DNA): TGTGCCAGCAGCCCGGCTAACCCCGGTCGTCCGTATTTT. Encoded protein: CASSPANPGRPYF. Looking up the rest from reference TRBV7-2 and TRBJ2-3 gives the full variable domain: GAGVSQSPSNKVTEKGKDVELRCDPISGHTALYWYRQSLGQGLEFLIYFQGNSAPDKSGLPSDRFSAERTGGSVSTLTIQRTQQEDSAVYLCASSPANPGRPYFGPGTRLTVL.

V gene TRBV5-6 combines with J gene TRBJ2-1, with 14 bases lining up with TRBD2. The CDR3 extends over 16 amino acids. Germline V gene data show CDR1 as SGHDT and CDR2 as YYEEEE. The trim removed 1 base at V and 7 bases at J, leaving 4 bases unmatched. Here the CDR3 reads CASSLYRLAGGNEQFF. The CDR3 bases are TGTGCCAGCAGCTTGTATCGACTAGCGGGGGGGAATGAGCAGTTCTTC.

This clonotype was observed many times. The chain joins TRBV29-1 to TRBJ2-4, with D tentatively TRBD2 (6 bases). The CDR3 length is 13 residues. Germline V gene data show CDR1 as SQVTM and CDR2 as ANQGSEA. V was clipped by 4 bases and J by 7 bases, with 14 bases between them. The CDR3 loop reads CSVAWGDRNIQYF. The CDR3 DNA reads TGCAGCGTTGCTTGGGGGGATCGGAACATTCAGTACTTC.

This clonotype has a handful of counts. This chain uses TRBV20-1 with TRBJ2-7; D perhaps matches TRBD1 (6 bases). CDR1 DFQATT and CDR2 SNEGSKA come from the germline V gene (reference sequence). The V gene lost 3 bases and the J gene lost 1 base, with 16 bases spanning the gap. The CDR3 has 15 amino acids. The CDR3 DNA sequence: TGCAGTGCTAGTGGGGGCAGCTCACCGTCCTACGAGCAGTACGTC. Encoded protein: CSASGGSSPSYEQYV.

This chain links TRBV5-1 with TRBJ1-5; D is unclear. This CDR3 spans 12 amino acids. With 8 bases removed from V and 5 bases from J, the gap between germline ends came to 11 bases. Germline assignment: CDR1 SGHRS and CDR2 YFSETQ. The CDR3 DNA follows: TGCGCCAGGTCCCGACCAGATCAGCCCCAGCATTTT. Translated, it gives CARSRPDQPQHF.

This clonotype was recorded at least ten times. J is TRBJ2-5 and V is TRBV29-1; D possibly uses TRBD1 or TRBD2 (5 bases each). This CDR3 has 14 amino acids. Germline V gives CDR1 SQVTM, CDR2 ANQGSEA. V was shortened by 4 bases and J by 2 bases, with 14 bases between the two germline ends. CDR3 loop: CSVVGSWGQETQYF. The CDR3 nucleotides read TGCAGCGTTGTAGGATCTTGGGGGCAAGAGACCCAGTACTTC.

Concerning this clonotype: A much larger clone lies one base from this, so it may be a read error. The chain couples TRBV6-5 to TRBJ1-2; 7 bases agree with TRBD1. Unmatched junction bases numbered 6, after V lost 9 bases and J lost 5 bases. The CDR3 runs 12 residues. Germline assignment: CDR1 MNHEY and CDR2 SVGAGI. As DNA, the CDR3 is TGTGCCAGAACGCGGACAGGTTATGGCTACACCTTC. Its protein product is CARTRTGYGYTF.

DNA for the CDR3: TGCGCCAGCAGCTTGCAGGGGGGACCAGATACGCAGTATTTT. Its translation is CASSLQGGPDTQYF. The chain employs TRBV5-1 and TRBJ2-3; possibly TRBD1 for D (7 bases). Germline V gene lookup returns CDR1 SGHRS and CDR2 YFSETQ. The ends were cut back, 1 base at V and 4 bases at J, with 10 bases in the middle. The CDR3 covers 14 residues.

At least ten counts were recorded for this clonotype. V usage is TRBV4-3 and J usage is TRBJ2-7; no reliable D call. This CDR3 comprises 15 residues. Germline values: CDR1 LGHNA, CDR2 YSLEER. V was cut by 1 base and J by 3 bases, with 13 bases left in between. CDR3 amino acids: CASSQALGGDYEQYF. The DNA for the CDR3 is TGCGCCAGCAGCCAAGCGCTCGGCGGAGACTACGAGCAGTACTTC.

The chain uses TRBV20-1 and TRBJ1-4; D is possibly TRBD1 (5 bases). Trimming removed 1 base at V and 0 bases at J, with 12 bases between. CDR3 length: 16 residues. Germline V gene data show CDR1 as DFQATT and CDR2 as SNEGSKA (reference sequence). The CDR3 sequence: CSARVARAATNEKLFF. The CDR3 DNA sequence: TGCAGTGCTAGAGTCGCCAGGGCTGCAACTAATGAAAAACTGTTTTTT.

This clonotype appeared many times. V is TRBV20-1 and J is TRBJ2-3; 7 bases agree with TRBD2. The junction had 6 bases not matched to a gene; V was cut back by 1 base and J by 2 bases. The CDR3 totals 15 residues. The germline V gene has CDR1 DFQATT and CDR2 SNEGSKA (reference sequence). The CDR3: CSARVGRGNTDTQYF. The CDR3 coding sequence is TGCAGTGCTAGAGTAGGGCGGGGGAACACAGATACGCAGTATTTT.

The V and J genes are TRBV3-1 and TRBJ2-1; weak D call: TRBD2 (7 bases). With 0 bases removed from V and 6 bases from J, the gap between germline ends came to 18 bases. Germline CDR1 reads LGHDT; CDR2 reads YNNKEL (reference sequence). This CDR3 spans 17 amino acids. The CDR3 bases are TGTGCCAGCAGCCAAGATGTGGGGGCGGGGGTCTTCAATGAGCAGTTCTTC. This codes for CASSQDVGAGVFNEQFF.

This rearrangement joins TRBV10-3 to TRBJ1-6; D remains ambiguous. Germline V lookup: CDR1 ENHRY, CDR2 SYGVKD. The CDR3 sequence is 17 residues long. Between the trimmed V and J ends, which lost 0 bases and 10 bases, there was a span of 19 bases. The CDR3 bases are TGTGCCATCAGTGAGTCCTCCTGGCAGGCAGTCGGGTCACCCCTCCACTTT. This codes for CAISESSWQAVGSPLHF.

The gene calls are TRBV3-1 and TRBJ2-7; D ambiguous. CDR1 is LGHDT and CDR2 is YNNKEL in the germline V gene (reference sequence). V lost 1 base and J 5 bases, leaving 3 bases between the germline ends. There are 11 residues in the CDR3. Here the CDR3 reads CASSQVDEQYF. The CDR3 DNA reads TGTGCCAGCAGCCAAGTGGACGAGCAGTACTTC.

This clonotype was seen a handful of times. The chain uses TRBV5-1 and TRBJ2-3; 10 nucleotides line up with TRBD1. J gave up 6 bases and V 4 bases, and 11 bases lay outside the gene matches. This CDR3 contains 16 residues. Looked up from germline, CDR1 is SGHRS and CDR2 is YFSETQ. Here the CDR3 DNA reads TGCGCCAGCAGCCGCCCATCGGGACAGGGGTTGGATACGCAGTATTTT. Amino acid sequence: CASSRPSGQGLDTQYF.

This clonotype was detected many times. V gene TRBV5-4 combines with J gene TRBJ2-4; a possible D gene is TRBD1 (5 bases). CDR1 is SGHNT, CDR2 YYREEE, per germline (reference sequence). V was shortened by 3 bases and J by 9 bases, with 13 bases between the two germline ends. The CDR3 extends over 13 amino acids. The CDR3 DNA follows: TGTGCCAGCAGCTCGGCCAGGCAGGGCATTCAGTACTTC. Its translation is CASSSARQGIQYF.

This clonotype has at least ten counts. The J gene is TRBJ1-2, the V gene TRBV6-6; no clear D. The CDR3 is 13 residues long. In germline, CDR1 is MNHNY, CDR2 SVGAGI (reference sequence). Trimming removed 4 bases from V and 9 bases from J, with 15 bases in between. The CDR3 here is CASSSDQARSYTF. CDR3 DNA: TGTGCCAGCAGTTCGGATCAAGCAAGGAGCTACACCTTC.

The rearrangement uses TRBV13 and TRBJ1-1; D perhaps matches TRBD1 (6 bases). CDR1 is PRHDT and CDR2 is FYEKMQ in the germline V gene (reference sequence). V was pared by 1 base and J by 4 bases, with 13 bases between. The CDR3 runs to 15 residues. CDR3 in DNA: TGTGCCAGCAGCTTAGAAAGAGGGACAAGCACTGAAGCTTTCTTT. Translated, it gives CASSLERGTSTEAFF.

The rearrangement joins TRBV12-3 or TRBV12-4 to TRBJ2-2; D call uncertain. This CDR3 is built from 12 residues. Trimming cost V 6 bases and J 4 bases, with 6 bases left between them. Written as DNA, the CDR3 is TGTGCCAGCAGGGTGTCCACCGGGGAGCTGTTTTTT. Its translation is CASRVSTGELFF.

The chain joins TRBV7-9 to TRBJ2-6; maybe TRBD1 (5 bases). CDR3 size: 14 residues. Germline-derived CDR1 and CDR2 are SEHNR and FQNEAQ (reference sequence). V was clipped by 4 bases and J by 8 bases, with 12 bases between them. In DNA, the CDR3 is TGTGCCAGCAGCTACTCGGACACCCCCAACGTCCTGACTTTC. Translation: CASSYSDTPNVLTF.

This clonotype has a handful of counts. The genes are TRBV5-5 and TRBJ1-2; no clear D. The length of the CDR3 is 12 residues. CDR1 SGHKS and CDR2 YYEKEE come from the germline V gene (reference sequence). Trimming stripped 4 bases from V and 4 bases from J, with 8 bases between. The CDR3 is CASSRVGYGYTF. The CDR3 nucleotides are TGTGCCAGCAGCCGGGTGGGCTATGGCTACACCTTC.

This clonotype was seen many times. The rearrangement joins TRBV5-5 to TRBJ2-7; D ambiguous. Germline CDR1 SGHKS, CDR2 YYEKEE (reference sequence). V was pared by 0 bases and J by 1 base, with 11 bases between. This CDR3 comprises 15 residues. CDR3 DNA sequence: TGTGCCAGCAGCTTGGGTGAAAGCCCGTCCTACGAGCAGTACGTC. Protein sequence: CASSLGESPSYEQYV.

At least ten counts were recorded for this clonotype. The chain is built from TRBV5-6 and TRBJ2-1; D is undetermined. The CDR3 loop spans 14 amino acids. Germline V lookup: CDR1 SGHDT, CDR2 YYEEEE. The V end lost 0 bases, the J end lost 5 bases, and 9 bases lay between the germline ends. Here the CDR3 DNA reads TGTGCCAGCAGCTTGGTTAGCAGCCACAATGAGCAGTTCTTC. It codes for CASSLVSSHNEQFF.

This clonotype was seen at least ten times. Its ends do not fully match the called genes, so a read error is possible. J is TRBJ1-2 and V is TRBV10-3; TRBD1 aligns across 8 bases. Germline assignment: CDR1 ENHRY and CDR2 SYGVKD. This CDR3 is built from 16 residues. In nucleotides, the CDR3 is TGTGCCATCAGTGAGTCATTCCACGGCAGGGGGCATGGCAACACCTTC. Translated: CAISESFHGRGHGNTF.

The chain employs TRBV12-3 or TRBV12-4 and TRBJ1-2; a possible D gene is TRBD1 (5 bases). V lost 3 bases and J 11 bases, leaving 13 bases between the germline ends. The CDR3 runs 12 residues. The CDR3 spells CASSFFGGLYTF. The CDR3 bases are TGTGCCAGCAGTTTTTTCGGGGGTCTTTACACCTTC.

This clonotype came up many times. This chain uses TRBV5-6 with TRBJ2-7; maybe TRBD1 (5 bases). The V end lost 3 bases, the J end lost 6 bases, and 10 bases lay between the germline ends. Germline assignment: CDR1 SGHDT and CDR2 YYEEEE. The CDR3 runs 12 residues. The CDR3 here is CASSWARGEQYV. In DNA form, the CDR3 reads TGTGCCAGCAGCTGGGCAAGGGGCGAGCAGTACGTC.